This TCR beta chain came from a study of T cells after yellow fever vaccination. Losses at the gene ends were 5 bases for V and 7 bases for J; bases not matched to a gene: 12. From germline, CDR1 is SGHRS and CDR2 YFSETQ. The CDR3 extends over 16 amino acids. Study-wide results and limits: When the response was secondary, it was weaker but reached its peak faster, day 5 versus 15. The CD4 compartment and the CD8 compartment contained a small share of clonotypes in common.

Conversion of TCR transcripts into cDNA relied on 5'RACE template switching, which added a universal primer site and UMIs. From the 5' RACE reads, TCRdb called clonotypes with MiXCR, one entry per CDR3 protein. The table has about 140,000 distinct CDR3 sequences, 7.7% seen once. This clonotype was recorded at least ten times. Its antigen is still unknown. The chain recombines TRBV5-1 with TRBJ2-1; TRBD2 matches at 10 bases. The receptor's source is a man aged 25-45 years who received the YFV17D yellow fever vaccine. The sample consisted of CD4+ T cells sorted from PBMCs, taken 5 days after the yellow fever booster vaccination. CDR3 coding DNA: TGCGCCAGCAGGCAGGGCCTAGCGGGAGTGGGGAATGAGCAGTTCTTC. It translates to CASRQGLAGVGNEQFF.